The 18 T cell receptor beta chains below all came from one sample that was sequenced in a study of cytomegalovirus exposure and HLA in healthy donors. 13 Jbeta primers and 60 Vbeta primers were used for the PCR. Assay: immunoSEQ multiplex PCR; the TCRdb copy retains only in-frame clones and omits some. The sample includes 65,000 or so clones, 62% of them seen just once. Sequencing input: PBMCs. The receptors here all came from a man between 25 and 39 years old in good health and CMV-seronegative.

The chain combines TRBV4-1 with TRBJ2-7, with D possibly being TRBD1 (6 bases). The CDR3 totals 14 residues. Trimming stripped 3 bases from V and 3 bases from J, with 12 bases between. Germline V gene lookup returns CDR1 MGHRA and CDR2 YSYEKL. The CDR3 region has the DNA TGCGCCAGCAGCCACCGAGACAGGTTCTACGAGCAGTACTTC. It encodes CASSHRDRFYEQYF.

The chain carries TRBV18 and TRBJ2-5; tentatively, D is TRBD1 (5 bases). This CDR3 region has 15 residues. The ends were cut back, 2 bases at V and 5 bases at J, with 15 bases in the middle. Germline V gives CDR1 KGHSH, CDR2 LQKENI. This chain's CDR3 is CASSPGQGPTETQYF. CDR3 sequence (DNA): TGTGCCAGCTCACCAGGGCAGGGCCCGACGGAGACCCAGTACTTC.

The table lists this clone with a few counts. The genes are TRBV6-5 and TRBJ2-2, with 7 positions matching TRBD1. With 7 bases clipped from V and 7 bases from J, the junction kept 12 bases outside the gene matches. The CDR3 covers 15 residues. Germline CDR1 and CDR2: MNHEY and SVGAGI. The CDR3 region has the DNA TGTGCCAGCATTGACAGGGTAGCTCATGGCGGGGAGCTGTTTTTT. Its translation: CASIDRVAHGGELFF.

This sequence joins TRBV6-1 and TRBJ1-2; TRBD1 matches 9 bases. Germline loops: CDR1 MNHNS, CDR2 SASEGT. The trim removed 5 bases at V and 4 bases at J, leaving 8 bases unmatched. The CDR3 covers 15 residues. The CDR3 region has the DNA TGTGCCAGCAGTCCCAGGGACAGGGCTGGCTATGGCTACACCTTC. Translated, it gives CASSPRDRAGYGYTF.

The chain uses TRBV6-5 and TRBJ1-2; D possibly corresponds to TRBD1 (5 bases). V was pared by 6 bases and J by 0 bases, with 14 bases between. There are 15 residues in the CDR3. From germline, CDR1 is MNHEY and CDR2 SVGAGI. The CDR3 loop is CASRSPGKANYGYTF. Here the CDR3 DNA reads TGTGCCAGCAGATCACCAGGGAAAGCTAACTATGGCTACACCTTC.

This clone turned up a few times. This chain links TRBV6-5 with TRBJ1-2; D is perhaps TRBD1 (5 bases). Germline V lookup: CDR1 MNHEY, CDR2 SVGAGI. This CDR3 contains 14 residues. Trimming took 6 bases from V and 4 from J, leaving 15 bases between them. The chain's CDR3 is CASRLGRFAYGYTF. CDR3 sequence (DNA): TGTGCCAGCAGGCTGGGGCGCTTTGCCTATGGCTACACCTTC.

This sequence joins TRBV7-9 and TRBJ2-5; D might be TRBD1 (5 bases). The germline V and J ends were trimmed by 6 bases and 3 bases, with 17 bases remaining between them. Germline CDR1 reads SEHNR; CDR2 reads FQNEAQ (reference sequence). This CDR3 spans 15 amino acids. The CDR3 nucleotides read TGTGCCAGCAGACAAGATTCAGGGCTTAAAGAGACCCAGTACTTC. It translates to CASRQDSGLKETQYF.

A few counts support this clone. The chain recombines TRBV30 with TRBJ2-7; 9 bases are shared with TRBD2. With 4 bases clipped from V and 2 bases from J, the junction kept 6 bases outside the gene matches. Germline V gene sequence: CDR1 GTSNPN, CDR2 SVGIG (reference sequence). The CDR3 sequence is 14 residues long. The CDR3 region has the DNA TGTGCCTGGACCCTGGGACTAGCCACCTACGAGCAGTACTTC. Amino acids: CAWTLGLATYEQYF. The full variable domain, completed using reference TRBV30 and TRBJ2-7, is SQTIHQWPATLVQPVGSPLSLECTVEGTSNPNLYWYRQAAGRGLQLLFYSVGIGQISSEVPQNLSASRPQDRQFILSSKKLLLSDSGFYLCAWTLGLATYEQYFGPGTRLTVT.

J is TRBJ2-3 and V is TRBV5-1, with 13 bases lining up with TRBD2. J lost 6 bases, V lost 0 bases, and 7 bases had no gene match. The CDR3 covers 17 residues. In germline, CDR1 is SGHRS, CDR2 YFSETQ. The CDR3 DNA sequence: TGCGCCAGCAGCTTGGCCGGGGGACTAGCGGGGATGGATACGCAGTATTTT. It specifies CASSLAGGLAGMDTQYF. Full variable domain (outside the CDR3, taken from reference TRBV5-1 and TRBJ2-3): KAGVTQTPRYLIKTRGQQVTLSCSPISGHRSVSWYQQTPGQGLQFLFEYFSETQRNKGNFPGRFSGRQFSNSRSEMNVSTLELGDSALYLCASSLAGGLAGMDTQYFGPGTRLTVL.

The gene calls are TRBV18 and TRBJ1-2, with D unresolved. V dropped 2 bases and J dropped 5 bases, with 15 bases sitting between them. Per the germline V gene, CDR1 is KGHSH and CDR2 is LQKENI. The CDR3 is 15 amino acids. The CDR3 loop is CASSPMIGGGYGYTF. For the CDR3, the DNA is TGTGCCAGCTCACCAATGATTGGAGGAGGGTATGGCTACACCTTC.

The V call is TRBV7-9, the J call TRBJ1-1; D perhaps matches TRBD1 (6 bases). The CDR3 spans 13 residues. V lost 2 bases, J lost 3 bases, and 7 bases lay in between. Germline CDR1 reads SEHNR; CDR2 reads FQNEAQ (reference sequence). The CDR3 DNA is TGTGCCAGCAGCTTACAGGGGTACACTGAAGCTTTCTTT. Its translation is CASSLQGYTEAFF. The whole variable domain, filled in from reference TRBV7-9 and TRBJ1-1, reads DTGVSQNPRHKITKRGQNVTFRCDPISEHNRLYWYRQTLGQGPEFLTYFQNEAQLEKSRLLSDRFSAERPKGSFSTLEIQRTEQGDSAMYLCASSLQGYTEAFFGQGTRLTVV.

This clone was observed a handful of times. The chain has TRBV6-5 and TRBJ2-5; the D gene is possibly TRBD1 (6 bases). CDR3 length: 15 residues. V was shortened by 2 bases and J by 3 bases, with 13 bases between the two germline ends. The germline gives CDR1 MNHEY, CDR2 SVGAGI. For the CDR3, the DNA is TGTGCCAGCAGTTACCAGTGGGGGCCAGAAGAGACCCAGTACTTC. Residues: CASSYQWGPEETQYF.

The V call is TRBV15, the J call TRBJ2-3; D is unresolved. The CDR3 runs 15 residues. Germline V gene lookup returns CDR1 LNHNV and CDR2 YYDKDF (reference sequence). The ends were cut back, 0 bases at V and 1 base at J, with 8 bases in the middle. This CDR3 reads CATSRDTAGTDTQYF. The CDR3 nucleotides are TGTGCCACCAGCAGAGATACAGCCGGCACAGATACGCAGTATTTT. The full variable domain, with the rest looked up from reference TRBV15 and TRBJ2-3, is DAMVIQNPRYQVTQFGKPVTLSCSQTLNHNVMYWYQQKSSQAPKLLFHYYDKDFNNEADTPDNFQSRRPNTSFCFLDIRSPGLGDTAMYLCATSRDTAGTDTQYFGPGTRLTVL.

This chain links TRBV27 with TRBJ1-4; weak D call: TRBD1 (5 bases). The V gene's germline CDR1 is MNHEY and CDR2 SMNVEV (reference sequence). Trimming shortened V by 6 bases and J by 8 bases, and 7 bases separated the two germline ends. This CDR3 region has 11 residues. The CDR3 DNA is TGTGCCAGCAGAAACAGGGAAAAACTGTTTTTT. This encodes CASRNREKLFF. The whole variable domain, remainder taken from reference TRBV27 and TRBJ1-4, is EAQVTQNPRYLITVTGKKLTVTCSQNMNHEYMSWYRQDPGLGLRQIYYSMNVEVTDKGDVPEGYKVSRKEKRNFPLILESPSPNQTSLYFCASRNREKLFFGSGTQLSVL.

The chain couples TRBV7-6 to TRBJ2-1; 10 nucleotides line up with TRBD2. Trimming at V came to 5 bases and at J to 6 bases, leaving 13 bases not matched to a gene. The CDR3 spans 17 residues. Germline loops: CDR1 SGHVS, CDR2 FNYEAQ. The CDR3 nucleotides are TGTGCCAGCAGCCCCAGGGGCCTAGCGGGGGTACTCAATGAGCAGTTCTTC. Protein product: CASSPRGLAGVLNEQFF.

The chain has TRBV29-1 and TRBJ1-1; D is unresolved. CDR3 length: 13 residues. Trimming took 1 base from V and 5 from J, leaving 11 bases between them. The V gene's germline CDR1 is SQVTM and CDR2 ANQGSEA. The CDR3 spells CSVEVEVKTEAFF. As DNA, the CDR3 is TGCAGCGTTGAAGTTGAGGTTAAGACTGAAGCTTTCTTT.

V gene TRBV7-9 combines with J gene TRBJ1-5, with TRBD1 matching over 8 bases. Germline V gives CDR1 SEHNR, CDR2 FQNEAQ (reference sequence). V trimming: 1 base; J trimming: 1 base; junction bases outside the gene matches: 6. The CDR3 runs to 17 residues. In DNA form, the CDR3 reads TGTGCCAGCAGCTTAGGCGCCGGGACAGGCAGCAATCAGCCCCAGCATTTT. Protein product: CASSLGAGTGSNQPQHF.

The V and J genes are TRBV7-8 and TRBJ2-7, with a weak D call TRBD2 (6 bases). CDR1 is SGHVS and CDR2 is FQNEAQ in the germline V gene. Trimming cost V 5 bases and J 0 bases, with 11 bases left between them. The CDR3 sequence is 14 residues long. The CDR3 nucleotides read TGTGCCAGCAGCACGGGACTTGCCTCCTACGAGCAGTACTTC. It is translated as CASSTGLASYEQYF.